This T cell receptor beta chain came from a study of T cells expressing NK-cell markers. The overall study: The TCR beta repertoires originated in sorted CD3+CD56+NKG2C+, CD3+CD56+NKG2C- and CD3+CD56-NKG2C+ T cells. Study results and limitations: NKG2C+ dominant clonotypes from several donors made up about 1.0-8% of CD8+ T cells.

TCRdb re-analyzed the 5' RACE reads; it lists each CDR3 protein once, without DNA. Across roughly 420,000 distinct CDR3 sequences, the top ten clones capture 7.3% of the sample. Germline V gene sequence: CDR1 SEHNR, CDR2 FQNEAQ (reference sequence). The CDR3 totals 16 residues. In the case of this clonotype: The antigen remains undetermined.

This clonotype originated in a woman between 18 and 69 years old in good health. The V and J genes are TRBV7-9 and TRBJ2-2; with no DNA, the TCRdb D assignment of TRBD1 cannot be verified. The sample consisted of blood T cells: a sorted CD56 or NKG2C T cell subset, CD4+ or CD8+ T cells, or bulk PBMC T cells (not recorded which). The CDR3 is CASSSHPNSGTGELFF.